The rows below give T cell receptor beta chains drawn from one sample of a study of T cells after somatic rescue of genetic block. Repertoires were generated with immunoSEQ multiplex PCR, while TCRdb's copy carries only in-frame clones and drops some. Among about 52,000 clones listed, 90% to 96% were seen once. Sequencing was performed on peripheral blood mononuclear cells (PBMCs). These receptors all stem from a child in the first two years of life. Both conserved end residues are part of each CDR3. A D gene is named only where the DNA matches it firmly. The size field is filled for only some rows; it gives once, few, many or a size class.

d_call clone_size j_call v_call cdr3_nt cdr3_aa
NA NA TRBJ1-2 TRBV7-9 TGTGCCAGCAGCTTACATAACTATGGCTACACCTTC CASSLHNYGYTF
NA NA TRBJ1-4 TRBV7-9 TGTGCCAGCAGCTGGGGGAATGGGGGGCTCGGTGAAAAACTGTTTTTT CASSWGNGGLGEKLFF
NA NA TRBJ2-2 TRBV18 TGTGCCAGCTCACCCGGGTTGACCGGGGAGCTGTTTTTT CASSPGLTGELFF
NA NA TRBJ1-6 TRBV5-4 TGTGCCAGCAGCTTGCATTCGGGCAATCGATCACCCCTCCACTTT CASSLHSGNRSPLHF
NA NA TRBJ2-7 TRBV11-2 TGTGCCAGCAGCAAGGACTGGAGCTCCTACGAGCAGTACTTC CASSKDWSSYEQYF
NA NA TRBJ2-2 TRBV5-1 TGCGCCAGCAGCTTGATTCGCACCGGGGAGCTGTTTTTT CASSLIRTGELFF
TRBD1 NA TRBJ1-4 TRBV15 TGTGCCACCAGCGTATCACCGGGACAGGGGTGGCGAAAACTGTTTTTT CATSVSPGQGWRKLFF
NA NA TRBJ2-2 TRBV27 TGTGCCAGCAGTTTATCCAGAACCGGGGAGCTGTTTTTT CASSLSRTGELFF
NA NA TRBJ1-2 TRBV19 TGTGCCAGTAGTATAAGCAGGGCGGGCTATGGCTACACCTTC CASSISRAGYGYTF
NA NA TRBJ2-7 TRBV29-1 TGCAGCGTTGAAGAGATGGGCAACTCCTACGAGCAGTACTTC CSVEEMGNSYEQYF
TRBD1 NA TRBJ1-2 TRBV6-1 TGTGCCAGCAGTGAAGCAAAGGGGGCGGGCTACACCTTC CASSEAKGAGYTF
NA NA TRBJ2-5 TRBV18 TGTGCCAGCTCACCAACAGGCCAAGAGACCCAGTACTTC CASSPTGQETQYF
TRBD2 once TRBJ2-7 TRBV29-1 TGCAGCCCAGTTTGGGGGAGGGCCACCTACGAGCAGTACTTC CSPVWGRATYEQYF
TRBD1 NA TRBJ2-2 TRBV6-8 TGTGCCAGCAGTTACTCGGGGACAGGGGACGCCGGGGAGCTGTTTTTT CASSYSGTGDAGELFF
NA NA TRBJ2-2 TRBV6-6 TGTGCCAGCAGTTTCCGGGCGTACACCGGGGAGCTGTTTTTT CASSFRAYTGELFF
NA NA TRBJ1-1 TRBV19 TGTGCCAGTAGTATACTGGGAGCCGTGAACACTGAAGCTTTCTTT CASSILGAVNTEAFF
NA NA TRBJ2-7 TRBV30 TGTGCCTGGAGTGTAACCAGGTACGAGCAGTACTTC CAWSVTRYEQYF
NA NA TRBJ2-2 TRBV27 TGTGCCAGCAGTTTGAGGGACACCGGGGAGCTGTTTTTT CASSLRDTGELFF
TRBD2 NA TRBJ2-1 TRBV7-2 TGTGCCAGCAGCTTAGCGGGAGGGCCCAATGAGCAGTTCTTC CASSLAGGPNEQFF
NA NA TRBJ2-1 TRBV5-6 TGTGCCAGCAGCCAAGAAGAGCGGGCCCGCTACAATGAGCAGTTCTTC CASSQEERARYNEQFF
NA NA TRBJ1-4 TRBV28 TGTGCCAGCAGTGGGGGGGGCCAAGAAAAACTGTTTTTT CASSGGGQEKLFF
NA NA TRBJ2-5 TRBV6-5 TGTGCCAGCACCCAACCCGAAGGGGGGTCCCAGTACTTC CASTQPEGGSQYF
NA once TRBJ2-7 TRBV5-1 TGCGCCAGCAGCTCCGGGAACTCCTACGAGCAGTACTTC CASSSGNSYEQYF
NA NA TRBJ2-7 TRBV2 TGTGCCAGCAGTGAAACTAGAAACGAGCAGTACTTC CASSETRNEQYF
NA NA TRBJ2-2 TRBV5-1 TGCGCCAGCAGCCCCTATCCGACTAGTACGAACACCGGGGAGCTGTTTTTT CASSPYPTSTNTGELFF
NA NA TRBJ1-5 TRBV10-2 TGCGCCAGCGCCCTAGCGAGCAATCAGCCCCAGCATTTT CASALASNQPQHF
NA NA TRBJ2-5 TRBV6-5 TGTGCCAGCAGTACGGGACTCCAAGAGACCCAGTACTTC CASSTGLQETQYF
NA NA TRBJ2-1 TRBV28 TGTGCCAGCAGTTTAGGACCCCCCTACAATGAGCAGTTCTTC CASSLGPPYNEQFF
NA NA TRBJ2-1 TRBV27 TGTGCCAGCAGGGGAGACGACAATGAGCAGTTCTTC CASRGDDNEQFF
TRBD1 NA TRBJ1-1 TRBV2 TGTGCCAGCAGCGGGTTCGGGGCCAGGGGGATGAACACTGAAGCTTTCTTT CASSGFGARGMNTEAFF
TRBD2 once TRBJ2-3 TRBV6-5 TGTGCCAGCAGTCGAGCGGGAGGGAGTACAGATACGCAGTATTTT CASSRAGGSTDTQYF
NA NA TRBJ2-3 TRBV6-5 TGTGCCAGCACCGGCAGAGGCACAGATACGCAGTATTTT CASTGRGTDTQYF
NA NA TRBJ2-1 TRBV5-1 TGCGCCAGCAGCGATCACAGGTTCCGTCACGTCGAGCAGTTCTTC CASSDHRFRHVEQFF
NA NA TRBJ2-3 TRBV11-3 TGTGCCAGCAGCTTAGCTCCAGATACGCAGTATTTT CASSLAPDTQYF
TRBD2 NA TRBJ2-7 TRBV5-1 TGCGCCAGCACCCCATTGGGAGCGGGAGCCTACGAGCAGTACTTC CASTPLGAGAYEQYF
NA NA TRBJ1-5 TRBV7-2 TGTGCCAGCAGCTTATGGGGGAATCAGCCCCAGCATTTT CASSLWGNQPQHF
NA NA TRBJ2-1 TRBV29-1 TGCAGCGTTGACCTCGACGCGAGCTCCTACAATGAGCAGTTCTTC CSVDLDASSYNEQFF